These T cell receptor beta chains were read from a single sample in a study of CD8+ T cells in alopecia areata. Repertoires were generated with immunoSEQ multiplex PCR, while TCRdb's copy carries only in-frame clones and drops some. In the table there are over 250,000 clones, 60% of which are singletons. The sample was CD4+ T cells sorted from blood, taken around week 52, from a patient treated with tofacitinib. Source of these receptors: a human donor with alopecia areata. CDR3s include the opening cysteine and the closing phenylalanine or tryptophan. D genes are given only for firm matches. Some rows mark clone size as missing; the rest say once, few, many or name a class of expanded clone.

clone_size | d_call | j_call | v_call | cdr3_aa | cdr3_nt
once | TRBD1 | TRBJ1-4 | TRBV30 | CAGDRGSEKLFF | TGTGCCGGGGACAGAGGTAGTGAAAAACTGTTTTTT
. | TRBD2 | TRBJ2-3 | TRBV29-1 | CSVPLRGGTDTQYF | TGCAGCGTTCCCCTGCGGGGGGGCACAGATACGCAGTATTTT
. | . | TRBJ2-3 | TRBV7-9 | CASSFAGSSTDTQYF | TGTGCCAGCAGCTTTGCGGGGTCCAGCACAGATACGCAGTATTTT
few | . | TRBJ2-2 | TRBV29-1 | CSAGRTGELFF | TGCAGCGCCGGGCGCACCGGGGAGCTGTTTTTT
. | . | TRBJ1-5 | TRBV4-2 | CASSQDRSNQPQHF | TGTGCCAGCAGCCAAGACAGGAGCAATCAGCCCCAGCATTTT
few | . | TRBJ2-7 | TRBV7-2 | CASSLVGEEYF | TGTGCCAGCAGCTTAGTCGGTGAGGAGTACTTC
few | . | TRBJ2-2 | TRBV5-6 | CASSLLGGGPNTGELFF | TGTGCCAGCAGTCTGCTGGGCGGGGGCCCCAACACCGGGGAGCTGTTTTTT
. | . | TRBJ1-5 | TRBV7-9 | CASSLDLGQPQHF | TGTGCCAGCAGCTTAGACCTGGGTCAGCCCCAGCATTTT
. | . | TRBJ1-1 | TRBV20-1 | CSARDDTEAFF | TGCAGTGCTAGAGATGACACTGAAGCTTTCTTT
. | . | TRBJ2-3 | TRBV9 | CASSVLGLPTGDTQYF | TGTGCCAGCAGCGTTTTAGGACTCCCCACGGGAGATACGCAGTATTTT